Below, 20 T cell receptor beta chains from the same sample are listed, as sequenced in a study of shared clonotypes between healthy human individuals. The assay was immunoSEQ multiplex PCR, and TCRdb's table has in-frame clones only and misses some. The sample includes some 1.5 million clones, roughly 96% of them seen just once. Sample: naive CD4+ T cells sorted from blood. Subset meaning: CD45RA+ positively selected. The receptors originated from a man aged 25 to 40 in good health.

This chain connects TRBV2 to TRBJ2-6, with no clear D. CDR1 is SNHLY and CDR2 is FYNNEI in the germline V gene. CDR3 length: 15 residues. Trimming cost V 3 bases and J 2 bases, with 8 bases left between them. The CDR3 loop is CASSDFGAGANVLTF. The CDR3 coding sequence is TGTGCCAGCAGTGATTTTGGGGCTGGGGCCAACGTCCTGACTTTC.

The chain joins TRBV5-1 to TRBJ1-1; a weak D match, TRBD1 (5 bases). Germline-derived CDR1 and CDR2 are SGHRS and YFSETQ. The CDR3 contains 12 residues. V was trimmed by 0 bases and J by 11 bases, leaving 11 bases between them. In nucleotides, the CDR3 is TGCGCCAGCAGCTTGGGAGCAGGGCGGGCTTTCTTT. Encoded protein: CASSLGAGRAFF.

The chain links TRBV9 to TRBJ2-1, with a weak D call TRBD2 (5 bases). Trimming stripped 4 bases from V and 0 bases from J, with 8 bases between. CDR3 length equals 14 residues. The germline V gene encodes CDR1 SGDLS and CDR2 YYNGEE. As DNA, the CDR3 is TGTGCCAGCAGCACGGGGAGCTCCTACAATGAGCAGTTCTTC. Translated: CASSTGSSYNEQFF.

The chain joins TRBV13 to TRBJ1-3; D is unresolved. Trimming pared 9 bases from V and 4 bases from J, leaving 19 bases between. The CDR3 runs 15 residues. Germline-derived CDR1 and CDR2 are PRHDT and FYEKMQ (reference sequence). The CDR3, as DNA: TGTGCCAGTACCGGGATGGGGAAAAACGGAAACACCATATATTTT. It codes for CASTGMGKNGNTIYF.

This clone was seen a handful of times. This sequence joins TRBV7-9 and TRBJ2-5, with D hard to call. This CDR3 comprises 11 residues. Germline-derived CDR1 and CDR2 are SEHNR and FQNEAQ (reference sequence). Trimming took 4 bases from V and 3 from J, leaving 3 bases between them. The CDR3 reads CASSYKETQYF. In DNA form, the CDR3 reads TGTGCCAGCAGCTACAAAGAGACCCAGTACTTC.

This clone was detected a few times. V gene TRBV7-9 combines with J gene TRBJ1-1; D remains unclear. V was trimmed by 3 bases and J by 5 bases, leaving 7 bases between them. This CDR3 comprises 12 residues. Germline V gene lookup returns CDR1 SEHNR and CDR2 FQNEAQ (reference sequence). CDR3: CASSLLQTEAFF. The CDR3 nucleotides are TGTGCCAGCAGCTTGTTACAGACTGAAGCTTTCTTT.

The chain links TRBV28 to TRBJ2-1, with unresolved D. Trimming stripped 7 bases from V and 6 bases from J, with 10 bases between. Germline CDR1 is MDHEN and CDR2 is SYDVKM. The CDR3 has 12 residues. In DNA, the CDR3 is TGTGCCAGCAATGGAAGTGGCAATGAGCAGTTCTTC. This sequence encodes CASNGSGNEQFF.

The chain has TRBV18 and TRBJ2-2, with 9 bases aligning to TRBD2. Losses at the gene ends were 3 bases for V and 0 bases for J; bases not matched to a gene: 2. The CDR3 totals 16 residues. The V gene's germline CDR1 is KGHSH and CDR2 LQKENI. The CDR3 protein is CASSPPSGTNTGELFF. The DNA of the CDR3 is TGTGCCAGCTCACCTCCTAGCGGGACGAACACCGGGGAGCTGTTTTTT.

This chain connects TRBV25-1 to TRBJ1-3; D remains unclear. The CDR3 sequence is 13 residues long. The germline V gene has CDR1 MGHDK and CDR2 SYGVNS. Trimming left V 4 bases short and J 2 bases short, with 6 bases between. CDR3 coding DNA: TGTGCCAGCAGTGTCAGAACTGGAAACACCATATATTTT. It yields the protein CASSVRTGNTIYF. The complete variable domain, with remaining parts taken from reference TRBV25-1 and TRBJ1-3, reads EADIYQTPRYLVIGTGKKITLECSQTMGHDKMYWYQQDPGMELHLIHYSYGVNSTEKGDLSSESTVSRIRTEHFPLTLESARPSHTSQYLCASSVRTGNTIYFGEGSWLTVV.

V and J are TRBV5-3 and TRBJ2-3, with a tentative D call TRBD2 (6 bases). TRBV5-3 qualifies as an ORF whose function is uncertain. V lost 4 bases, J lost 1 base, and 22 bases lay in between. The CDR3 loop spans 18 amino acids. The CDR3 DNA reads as TGTGCCAGAAGCCCCCGCAGAGACGCCAGACTAGGCACAGATACGCAGTATTTT. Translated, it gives CARSPRRDARLGTDTQYF.

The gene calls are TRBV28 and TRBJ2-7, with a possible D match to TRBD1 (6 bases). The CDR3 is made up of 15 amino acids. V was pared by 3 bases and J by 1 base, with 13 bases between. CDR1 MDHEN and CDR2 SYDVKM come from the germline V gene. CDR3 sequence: CASSFIRGISYEQYF. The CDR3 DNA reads TGTGCCAGCAGTTTTATCAGGGGAATATCCTACGAGCAGTACTTC.

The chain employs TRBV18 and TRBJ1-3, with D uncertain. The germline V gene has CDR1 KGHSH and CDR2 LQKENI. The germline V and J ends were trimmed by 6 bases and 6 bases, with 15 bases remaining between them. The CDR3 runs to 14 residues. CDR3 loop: CASSTGTTINTIYF. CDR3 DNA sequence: TGTGCCAGCTCGACGGGAACAACCATAAACACCATATATTTT.

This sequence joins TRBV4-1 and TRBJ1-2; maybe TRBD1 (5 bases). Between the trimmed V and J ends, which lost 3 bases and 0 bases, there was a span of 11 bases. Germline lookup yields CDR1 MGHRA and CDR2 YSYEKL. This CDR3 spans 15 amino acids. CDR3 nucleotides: TGCGCCAGCAGCCAGGAGACAGATCCTAACTATGGCTACACCTTC. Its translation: CASSQETDPNYGYTF.

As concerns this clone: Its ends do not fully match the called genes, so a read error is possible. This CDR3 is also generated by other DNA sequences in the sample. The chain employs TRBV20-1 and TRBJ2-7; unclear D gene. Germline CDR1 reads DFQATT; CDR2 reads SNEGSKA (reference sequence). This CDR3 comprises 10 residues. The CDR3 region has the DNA TGCAGTGCAAGAGAGTACGAGCAGTACTTC. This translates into CSAREYEQYF.

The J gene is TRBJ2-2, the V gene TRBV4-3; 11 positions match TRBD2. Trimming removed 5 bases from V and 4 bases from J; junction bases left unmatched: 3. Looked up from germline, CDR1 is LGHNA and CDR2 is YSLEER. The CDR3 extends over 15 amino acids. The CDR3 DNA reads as TGCGCCAGCAGCGACACTAGCGGGAGCACCGGGGAGCTGTTTTTT. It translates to CASSDTSGSTGELFF.

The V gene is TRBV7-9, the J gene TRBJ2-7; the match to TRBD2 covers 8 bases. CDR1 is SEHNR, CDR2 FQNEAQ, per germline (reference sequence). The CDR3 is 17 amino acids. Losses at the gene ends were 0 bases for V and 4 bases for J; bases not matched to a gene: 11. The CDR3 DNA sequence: TGTGCCAGCAGCTTAGCTATAGGACTAGCAATTGCGTACGAGCAGTACTTC. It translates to CASSLAIGLAIAYEQYF.

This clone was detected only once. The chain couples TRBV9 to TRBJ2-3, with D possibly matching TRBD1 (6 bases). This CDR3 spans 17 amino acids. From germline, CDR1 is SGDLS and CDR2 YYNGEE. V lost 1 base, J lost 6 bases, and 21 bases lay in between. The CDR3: CASSVRHSGARSDTQYF. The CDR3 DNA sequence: TGTGCCAGCAGCGTAAGACACTCAGGGGCAAGGAGCGATACGCAGTATTTT.

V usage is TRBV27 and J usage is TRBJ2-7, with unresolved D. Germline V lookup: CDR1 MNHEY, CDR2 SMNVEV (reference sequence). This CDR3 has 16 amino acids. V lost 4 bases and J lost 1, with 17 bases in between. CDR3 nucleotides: TGTGCCAGCAGTTATACGATAGCTGTGGGATCCTACGAGCAGTACTTC. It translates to CASSYTIAVGSYEQYF.

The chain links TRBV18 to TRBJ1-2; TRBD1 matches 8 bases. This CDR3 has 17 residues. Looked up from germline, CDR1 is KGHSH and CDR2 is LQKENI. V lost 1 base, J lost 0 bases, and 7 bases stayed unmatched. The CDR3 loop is CASSPREGDRTNYGYTF. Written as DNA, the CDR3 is TGTGCCAGCTCACCACGGGAGGGGGACAGGACTAACTATGGCTACACCTTC.

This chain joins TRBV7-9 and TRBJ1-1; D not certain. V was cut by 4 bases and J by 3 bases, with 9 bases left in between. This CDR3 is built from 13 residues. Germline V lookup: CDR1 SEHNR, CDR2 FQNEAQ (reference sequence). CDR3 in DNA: TGTGCCAGCAGCTCGGAGGGAGACACTGAAGCTTTCTTT. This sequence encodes CASSSEGDTEAFF.